This entry lists 32 T cell receptor beta chains sequenced from one sample in a study of T cell clusters in autoimmune cytopenias. Each sample's input was 200 to 250 ng genomic DNA, 40,000 or so genome equivalents. TRB rearrangements were amplified by touch-down multiplex PCR with mixed TRB-A/B primers. TCRdb re-called the multiplex PCR reads; every CDR3 protein appears as one record, without DNA. The sample totals 14,000 to 15,000 distinct CDR3 sequences. These data were also reused for a study on T cell repertoires in aging, cancer and after chemotherapy.

Sequencing was done on a sample of peripheral blood. These receptors all stem from a human donor in good health.

CDR3 sequence: CASSEPTSRSSYNEQFF. The chain joins TRBV11-1 to TRBJ2-1; TCRdb's D gene call, TRBD2, goes unchecked for lack of DNA. Germline-derived CDR1 and CDR2 are SGHAT and FQDESV (reference sequence). The CDR3 is 17 residues long.

The chain uses TRBV27 and TRBJ2-1; absent DNA, TCRdb's TRBD1 call cannot be checked. CDR3 size: 12 residues. Germline V gives CDR1 MNHEY, CDR2 SMNVEV (reference sequence). The CDR3: CASSLQGGEQFF.

The CDR3 is CASSPNLLGGDTEAFF. The chain recombines TRBV11-3 with TRBJ1-1; with no DNA, the TCRdb D assignment of TRBD1 cannot be verified. Per germline, CDR1 SGHNT and CDR2 YENEEA. The length of the CDR3 is 16 residues.

V gene TRBV11-1 combines with J gene TRBJ2-7. There are 14 residues in the CDR3. CDR1 is SGHAT, CDR2 FQDESV, per germline (reference sequence). The CDR3 sequence: CASGVGGGPYEQYF.

The V and J genes are TRBV6-2 or TRBV6-3 and TRBJ2-3; TCRdb gives TRBD2 as the D gene, but with no DNA this cannot be confirmed. Germline assignment: CDR1 MNHEY and CDR2 SVGEGT. This CDR3 is built from 16 residues. The CDR3 protein is CASRSLGGLDTDTQYF.

By frequency, this clonotype is medium-sized (0.01 to 0.1%). The chain combines TRBV11-3 with TRBJ2-7; the D gene TCRdb calls, TRBD1, cannot be checked with no DNA. Germline lookup yields CDR1 SGHNT and CDR2 YENEEA. The CDR3 spans 11 residues. CDR3 amino acids: CASSLTGEQYF.

V gene TRBV12-3 or TRBV12-4 combines with J gene TRBJ2-7; without DNA, the TCRdb call of TRBD2 cannot be checked. The CDR3 sequence is 12 residues long. The CDR3 sequence is CASSPTSSEQYF.

By frequency, this clonotype is medium-sized. This chain connects TRBV29-1 to TRBJ2-6; the D call of TRBD2 rests on TCRdb alone, since no DNA is present to check it. The CDR3 loop spans 20 amino acids. In germline, CDR1 is SQVTM, CDR2 ANQGSEA. CDR3 amino acids: CSVEDSGRRDSSSGANVLTF.

This clonotype is medium-sized by frequency. This rearrangement joins TRBV29-1 to TRBJ2-1; TCRdb selects TRBD2, and the lack of DNA leaves this call unchecked. The CDR3 loop spans 12 amino acids. The germline gives CDR1 SQVTM, CDR2 ANQGSEA. The CDR3 is CSVDGSWNEQFF.

The chain combines TRBV6-5 with TRBJ2-7; TCRdb's D call, TRBD1, is unchecked because there is no DNA. The CDR3 totals 14 residues. Germline V gene sequence: CDR1 MNHEY, CDR2 SVGAGI. The CDR3 sequence is CASSYSDRVPEQYF.

This sequence joins TRBV19 and TRBJ1-1; TCRdb's D call of TRBD1 is untestable without DNA. This CDR3 is built from 13 residues. The germline gives CDR1 LNHDA, CDR2 SQIVND (reference sequence). CDR3 sequence: CASSKTGGTEAFF. The full variable domain, in which reference TRBV19 and TRBJ1-1 provide the parts outside the CDR3, is DGGITQSPKYLFRKEGQNVTLSCEQNLNHDAMYWYRQDPGQGLRLIYYSQIVNDFQKGDIAEGYSVSREKKESFPLTVTSAQKNPTAFYLCASSKTGGTEAFFGQGTRLTVV.

This clonotype is classed as medium-sized by frequency. The J gene is TRBJ2-6, the V gene TRBV19; the TCRdb call, TRBD1, lacks DNA for checking. In germline, CDR1 is LNHDA, CDR2 SQIVND (reference sequence). CDR3 length: 16 amino acids. This CDR3 reads CASNPGHETGANVLTF.

The chain links TRBV12-3 or TRBV12-4 to TRBJ1-1; TCRdb designates TRBD1, a call that cannot be tested without DNA. The CDR3 has 14 amino acids. CDR3 loop: CASSLNRGVTEAFF.

Its frequency marks this clonotype as medium-sized. V gene TRBV5-4 combines with J gene TRBJ2-5; TCRdb outputs TRBD1, but without DNA this stays unchecked. This CDR3 spans 16 amino acids. CDR1 SGHNT and CDR2 YYREEE come from the germline V gene (reference sequence). The CDR3 spells CASSLGDRGPRETQYF.

The chain links TRBV5-1 to TRBJ2-2; TCRdb calls TRBD1, which cannot be checked without DNA. Per germline, CDR1 SGHRS and CDR2 YFSETQ. The CDR3 is made up of 15 amino acids. This CDR3 reads CASSPDRGNTGELFF.

The chain uses TRBV11-3 and TRBJ2-1; TCRdb calls TRBD2, which cannot be checked without DNA. CDR3 length equals 13 residues. The germline V gene encodes CDR1 SGHNT and CDR2 YENEEA. The CDR3: CASSLGLAGEQFF.

The rearrangement links TRBV6-6 to TRBJ2-5; the TCRdb call, TRBD2, lacks DNA for checking. From germline, CDR1 is MNHNY and CDR2 SVGAGI (reference sequence). The CDR3 totals 16 residues. The CDR3 sequence is CASSELLAGGQETQYF.

According to its frequency, this clonotype is medium-sized. CDR3 sequence: CASNGLRNSGANVLTF. The V call is TRBV19, the J call TRBJ2-6. Germline V gives CDR1 LNHDA, CDR2 SQIVND (reference sequence). This CDR3 comprises 16 residues. Based on the CDR3 plus reference TRBV19 and TRBJ2-6, the full variable domain is DGGITQSPKYLFRKEGQNVTLSCEQNLNHDAMYWYRQDPGQGLRLIYYSQIVNDFQKGDIAEGYSVSREKKESFPLTVTSAQKNPTAFYLCASNGLRNSGANVLTFGAGSRLTVL.

The chain is built from TRBV5-5 and TRBJ2-1. Germline V CDR1 and CDR2: SGHKS, YYEKEE (reference sequence). The CDR3 consists of 15 residues. The CDR3 sequence is CASSLSPVPYNEQFF.

The chain combines TRBV19 with TRBJ2-2; no DNA is available, so the TRBD1 call from TCRdb remains unchecked. This CDR3 comprises 17 residues. Germline V gene sequence: CDR1 LNHDA, CDR2 SQIVND (reference sequence). The CDR3 protein is CASSGTRDRGLAGELFF.

The rearrangement joins TRBV19 to TRBJ1-1; TCRdb indicates TRBD1, and absent DNA this call remains unverified. The germline CDR1 and CDR2 sequences are LNHDA and SQIVND (reference sequence). The CDR3 has 15 amino acids. Here the CDR3 reads CASKVGRQGSPEAFF.

This clonotype is medium-sized by frequency. J is TRBJ2-5 and V is TRBV11-1. The CDR3 is 12 residues long. The germline V gene encodes CDR1 SGHAT and CDR2 FQDESV (reference sequence). CDR3 amino acids: CASGQVQETQYF. Filled out from reference TRBV11-1 and TRBJ2-5, the complete variable domain reads EAEVAQSPRYKITEKSQAVAFWCDPISGHATLYWYRQILGQGPELLVQFQDESVVDDSQLPKDRFSAERLKGVDSTLKIQPAELGDSAMYLCASGQVQETQYFGPGTRLLVL.

The chain recombines TRBV12-3 or TRBV12-4 with TRBJ2-3; no DNA is available, so the TRBD2 call from TCRdb remains unchecked. This CDR3 is 14 amino acids long. The CDR3 protein is CASTLEGSTDTQYF.

The chain has TRBV27 and TRBJ2-7; TCRdb calls TRBD1, which cannot be checked without DNA. The CDR3 consists of 13 residues. The germline V gene encodes CDR1 MNHEY and CDR2 SMNVEV (reference sequence). CDR3 region: CASSLAGYDEQYF.

By frequency, this clonotype registers medium-sized. The chain employs TRBV29-1 and TRBJ2-1; TCRdb indicates TRBD2, and absent DNA this call remains unverified. Germline V gene lookup returns CDR1 SQVTM and CDR2 ANQGSEA. The CDR3 runs to 14 residues. The CDR3 spells CSVGGTGGLNEQFF.

The chain joins TRBV12-3 or TRBV12-4 to TRBJ2-5; TCRdb's D gene call, TRBD2, goes unchecked for lack of DNA. CDR3 length: 16 amino acids. CDR3: CASTRPGLAGAGTQYF.

The rearrangement uses TRBV6-5 and TRBJ1-5; TCRdb proposes TRBD1, but this gene call is untestable without DNA. Germline V CDR1 and CDR2: MNHEY, SVGAGI. The CDR3 consists of 13 residues. The CDR3 sequence: CASSRLGGSPQHF.

V usage is TRBV29-1 and J usage is TRBJ1-1; the D call of TRBD1 rests on TCRdb alone, since no DNA is present to check it. This CDR3 has 14 amino acids. The V gene's germline CDR1 is SQVTM and CDR2 ANQGSEA. The CDR3 loop is CSVEDQRGLREGFF. The full variable domain, rest sourced from reference TRBV29-1 and TRBJ1-1, is SAVISQKPSRDICQRGTSLTIQCQVDSQVTMMFWYRQQPGQSLTLIATANQGSEATYESGFVIDKFPISRPNLTFSTLTVSNMSPEDSSIYLCSVEDQRGLREGFFGQGTRLTVV.

This rearrangement joins TRBV27 to TRBJ2-7. The germline gives CDR1 MNHEY, CDR2 SMNVEV (reference sequence). The CDR3 sequence is 13 residues long. The CDR3 loop reads CASSLSASYEQYF.

This sequence joins TRBV19 and TRBJ2-3; TCRdb returns TRBD2, unconfirmable since there is no DNA. This CDR3 has 15 residues. Looked up from germline, CDR1 is LNHDA and CDR2 is SQIVND (reference sequence). CDR3 sequence reads: CASSDRSGTADTQYF.

V usage is TRBV18 and J usage is TRBJ1-5; TCRdb proposes TRBD1, but this gene call is untestable without DNA. This CDR3 comprises 16 residues. Germline CDR1 is KGHSH and CDR2 is LQKENI. CDR3 in amino acids: CASSPPAQVKSGSQHF.

CDR3 protein: CASSLEGSTEAFF. This rearrangement joins TRBV11-2 to TRBJ1-1. The CDR3 length is 13 residues. The V gene's germline CDR1 is SGHAT and CDR2 FQNNGV.